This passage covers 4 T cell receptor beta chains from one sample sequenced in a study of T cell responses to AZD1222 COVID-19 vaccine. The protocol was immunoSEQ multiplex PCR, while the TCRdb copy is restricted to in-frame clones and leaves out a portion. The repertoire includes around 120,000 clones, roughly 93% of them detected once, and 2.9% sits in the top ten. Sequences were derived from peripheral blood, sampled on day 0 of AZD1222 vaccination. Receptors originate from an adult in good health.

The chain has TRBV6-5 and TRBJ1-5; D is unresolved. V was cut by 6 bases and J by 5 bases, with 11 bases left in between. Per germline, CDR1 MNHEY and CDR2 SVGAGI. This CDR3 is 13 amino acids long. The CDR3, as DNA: TGTGCCAGCAGAACGTCGGGAGATCAGCCCCAGCATTTT. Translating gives CASRTSGDQPQHF.

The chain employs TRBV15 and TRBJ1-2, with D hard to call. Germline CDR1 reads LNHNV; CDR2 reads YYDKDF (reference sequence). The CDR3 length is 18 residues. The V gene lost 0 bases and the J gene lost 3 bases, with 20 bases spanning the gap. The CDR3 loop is CATSRDPLGILKDYGYTF. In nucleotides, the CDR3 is TGTGCCACCAGCAGAGATCCCCTCGGGATTCTAAAGGACTATGGCTACACCTTC.

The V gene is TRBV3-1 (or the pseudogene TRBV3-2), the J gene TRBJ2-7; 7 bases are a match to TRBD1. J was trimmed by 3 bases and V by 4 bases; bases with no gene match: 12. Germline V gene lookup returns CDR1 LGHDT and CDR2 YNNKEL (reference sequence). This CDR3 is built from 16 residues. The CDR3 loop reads CASSPLSGQANYEQYF. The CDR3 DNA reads TGTGCCAGCAGCCCTTTGAGCGGACAGGCGAACTACGAGCAGTACTTC.

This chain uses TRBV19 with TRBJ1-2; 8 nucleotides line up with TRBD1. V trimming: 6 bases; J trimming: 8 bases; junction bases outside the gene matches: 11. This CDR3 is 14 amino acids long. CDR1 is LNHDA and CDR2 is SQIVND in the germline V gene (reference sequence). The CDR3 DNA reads TGTGCCAGTAGCCTTCAGGACAGGGCGGGAGGCTACACCTTC. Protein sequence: CASSLQDRAGGYTF. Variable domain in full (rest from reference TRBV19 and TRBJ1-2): DGGITQSPKYLFRKEGQNVTLSCEQNLNHDAMYWYRQDPGQGLRLIYYSQIVNDFQKGDIAEGYSVSREKKESFPLTVTSAQKNPTAFYLCASSLQDRAGGYTFGSGTRLTVV.